A selection of T cell receptor beta chains follows, all from one sample in a study of PD-1 blockade in mismatch repair-deficient tumors. Only in-frame clones appear in the TCRdb table, and some are missing; sequencing was by immunoSEQ multiplex PCR. The sample has around 120,000 clones, roughly 90% seen once. The source material was peripheral blood, sampled 72 weeks after starting pembrolizumab. The source is an adult with mismatch repair-deficient cancer. Each CDR3 is given with its conserved first and last residue. D genes are given only for firm matches.

CDR3 length,J gene,V gene,D gene,CDR3 DNA,CDR3 protein
16,TRBJ2-1,TRBV7-9,-,TGTGCCAGCAACCTAGTTGGAGGACTAACCTACAATGAGCAGTTCTTC,CASNLVGGLTYNEQFF
16,TRBJ2-2,TRBV6-6,TRBD1,TGTGCCAGCAGTTACAGTCAGGGGGCCCACACCGGGGAGCTGTTTTTT,CASSYSQGAHTGELFF
15,TRBJ2-6,TRBV5-4,-,TGTGCCAGCAGTATCGGTGGCTCTGGGGCCAACGTCCTGACTTTC,CASSIGGSGANVLTF
17,TRBJ2-1,TRBV4-2,TRBD2,TGTGCCAGCAGCCAAGATCATGGACGGGAGGGCCGCAATGAGCAGTTCTTC,CASSQDHGREGRNEQFF
15,TRBJ2-1,TRBV4-3,-,TGCGCCAGCAGCTTGAGGGAGACGGCCTACAATGAGCAGTTCTTC,CASSLRETAYNEQFF
12,TRBJ2-7,TRBV6-6,-,TGTGCCAGCAGTTACATGGGCCGGGAGCAGTACTTC,CASSYMGREQYF
15,TRBJ2-1,TRBV6-1,TRBD2,TGTGCCAGCAGTGAAGCGACTAGCGGGAGCCACGAGCAGTTCTTC,CASSEATSGSHEQFF
11,TRBJ2-7,TRBV6-5,-,TGTGCCAGCAGTAACAGGGCCGAGCAGTACTTC,CASSNRAEQYF
13,TRBJ2-3,TRBV5-1,-,TGCGCCAGCAGCTTTAGCAGCACAGATACGCAGTATTTT,CASSFSSTDTQYF
17,TRBJ1-2,TRBV19,TRBD1,TGTGACCCTAATTACGTAGACAGGGCCATTTTGAACTATGGCTACACCTTC,CDPNYVDRAILNYGYTF